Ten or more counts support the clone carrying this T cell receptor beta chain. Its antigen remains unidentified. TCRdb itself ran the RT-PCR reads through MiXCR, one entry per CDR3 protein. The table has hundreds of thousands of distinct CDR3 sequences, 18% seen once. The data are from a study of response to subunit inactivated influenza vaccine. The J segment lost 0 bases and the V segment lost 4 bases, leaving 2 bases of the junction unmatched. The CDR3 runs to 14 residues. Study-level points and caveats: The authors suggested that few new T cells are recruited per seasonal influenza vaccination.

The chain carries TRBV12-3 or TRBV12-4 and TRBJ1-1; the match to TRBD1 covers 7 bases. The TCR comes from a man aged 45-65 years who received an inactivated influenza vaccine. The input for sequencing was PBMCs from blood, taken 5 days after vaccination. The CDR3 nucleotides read TGTGCCAGCAGTTGGGACAGAATGAACACTGAAGCTTTCTTT. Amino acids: CASSWDRMNTEAFF.